This T cell receptor (beta chain) is drawn from a study of blood T cell repertoires in COVID-19. Libraries were prepared by immunoSEQ multiplex PCR; TCRdb keeps only in-frame clonotypes and omits some of them. The sample lists 150,000 to 200,000 clones, approximately 84% seen once, with around 7% in the top ten. The V gene's germline CDR1 is SGHRS and CDR2 YFSETQ. V shed 4 bases and J shed 8 bases, with 12 bases lying between them. This CDR3 comprises 12 residues. The receptor was isolated from a human donor in a cohort sampled during active COVID-19. Sequencing was done on a sample of peripheral blood. The genes are TRBV5-1 and TRBJ1-2; D is ambiguous. This CDR3 reads CASSPGPEGYTF. CDR3 DNA sequence: TGCGCCAGCAGCCCTGGGCCCGAGGGCTACACCTTC.